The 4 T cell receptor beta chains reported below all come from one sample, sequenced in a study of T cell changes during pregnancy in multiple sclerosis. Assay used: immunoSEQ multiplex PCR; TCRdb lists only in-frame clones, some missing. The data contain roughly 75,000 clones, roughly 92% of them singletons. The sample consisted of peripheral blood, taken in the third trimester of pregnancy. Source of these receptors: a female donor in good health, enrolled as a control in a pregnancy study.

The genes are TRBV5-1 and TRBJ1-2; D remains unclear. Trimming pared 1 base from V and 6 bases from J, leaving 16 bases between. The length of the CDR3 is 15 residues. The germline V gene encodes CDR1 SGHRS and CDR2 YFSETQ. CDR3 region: CASSLSRTQSHGYTF. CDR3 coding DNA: TGCGCCAGCAGCTTGTCTAGGACTCAATCCCATGGCTACACCTTC.

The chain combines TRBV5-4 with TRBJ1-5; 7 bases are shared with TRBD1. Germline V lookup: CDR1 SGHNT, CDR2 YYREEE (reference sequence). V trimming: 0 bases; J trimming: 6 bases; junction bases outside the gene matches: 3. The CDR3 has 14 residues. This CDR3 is CASSLEGAGQPQHF. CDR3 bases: TGTGCCAGCAGCTTGGAGGGGGCAGGTCAGCCCCAGCATTTT.

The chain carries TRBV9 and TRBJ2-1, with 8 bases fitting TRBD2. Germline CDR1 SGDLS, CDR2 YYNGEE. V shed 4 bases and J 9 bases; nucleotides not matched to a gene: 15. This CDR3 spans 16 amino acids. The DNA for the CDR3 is TGTGCCAGCAGCTCAGTCGGATTAGCGGGAATGACTGAGCAGTTCTTC. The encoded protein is CASSSVGLAGMTEQFF. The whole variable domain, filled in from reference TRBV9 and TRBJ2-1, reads DSGVTQTPKHLITATGQRVTLRCSPRSGDLSVYWYQQSLDQGLQFLIQYYNGEERAKGNILERFSAQQFPDLHSELNLSSLELGDSALYFCASSSVGLAGMTEQFFGPGTRLTVL.

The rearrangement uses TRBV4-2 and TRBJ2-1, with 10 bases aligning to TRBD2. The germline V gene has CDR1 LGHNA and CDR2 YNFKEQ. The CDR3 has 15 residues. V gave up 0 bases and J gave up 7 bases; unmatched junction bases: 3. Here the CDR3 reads CASSQDPGLANEQFF. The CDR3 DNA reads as TGTGCCAGCAGCCAAGACCCGGGACTAGCGAATGAGCAGTTCTTC.